The rows below give T cell receptor beta chains drawn from one sample of a study of molecular identifiers for immune sequencing clone quantification. In TCRdb, the PCR reads were re-called with MiXCR into one record per CDR3 protein. The sample contains 40,000 to 45,000 distinct CDR3 sequences, about 19% of which appear only once. The sequenced sample was naive CD8+ T cells from blood, with Jurkat cell RNA spiked in. The receptors were sampled from a human donor in good health. Some libraries in this study had Jurkat cell RNA spiked in. Each CDR3 is given with its conserved first and last residue. A D gene is named only where the DNA matches it firmly.

v_call	d_call	cdr3_aa
TRBV11-2	TRBD2	CASSTRLAGAPDTQYF
TRBV20-1	-	CSARDDRLAGNTIYF
TRBV2	-	CASSEYLGGDNQPQHF
TRBV6-5	TRBD1	CASSRVPGQYQETQYF
TRBV6-1	-	CASSSRPYEQYF
TRBV6-5	-	CASSYSKSGAKYEQYF
TRBV3-1	-	CASSIRNPSTDTQYF
TRBV29-1	TRBD1	CSAEGARYEQYF
TRBV7-3	-	CASSPTGGAAEAFF
TRBV27	-	CASSLWGELSETRLYF
TRBV7-9	TRBD1	CASSDGTGAYEQYF
TRBV6-5	-	CASSYSGVGTEAFF
TRBV12-5	TRBD1	CASGPNRGGRDGYTF
TRBV12-3/TRBV12-4	TRBD2	CASSLQPSGGTSTDTQYF
TRBV21-1	-	CASIPETYNSPLHF
TRBV12-3/TRBV12-4	TRBD2	CASSSFEGGAGTDTQYF
TRBV6-2/TRBV6-3	TRBD1	CASGQVRYEQYF
TRBV4-1	TRBD2	CASSQGSGGEFDEQFF
TRBV10-1	TRBD1	CASSRDRPTDTQYF
TRBV4-3	TRBD2	CASSQASSGLAYNEQFF
TRBV28	-	CASSYGGNIQYF
TRBV5-4	TRBD2	CASSRSGSLPKNIQYF
TRBV20-1	TRBD1	CSARDIRGTEAFF
TRBV19	-	CASSSVTGAYEQYF
TRBV7-9	TRBD1	CASEDQTGTPKDTQYF
TRBV29-1	-	CSVAWNRRTQETQYF
TRBV28	TRBD1	CASSLPPAGGGKTQYF
TRBV4-2	-	CASSRESWGATDTQYF
TRBV29-1	TRBD1	CSVLDRELSYEQYF
TRBV5-4	-	CASSLRTSEQYF
TRBV19	-	CASSIYDYSNQPQHF
TRBV28	-	CASSSPRSTDTQYF
TRBV2	TRBD1	CASSFDGQAIKNIQYF
TRBV19	TRBD1	CASSNPMGQGNTGELFF
TRBV9	TRBD1	CASGVSAGTASTDTQYF
TRBV5-1	-	CASSSGVSYEQYF
TRBV11-2	-	CASSPSAGNQPQHF
TRBV5-1	TRBD1	CASSLAYGTGGLNTEAFF
TRBV6-2/TRBV6-3	-	CASSSPDRPNQPQHF
TRBV4-1	TRBD1	CASSLTGGSIGNEQFF
TRBV24-1	TRBD2	CATSERTSGSGEQFF